The rows below give T cell receptor beta chains drawn from one sample of a study of CD8 T cells in ankylosing spondylitis. TCRdb re-analysed the 5' RACE reads in MiXCR, keeping a single row per CDR3 protein. The sample consists of fewer than 500,000 distinct CDR3 sequences, around 24% of them appearing once. Specimen: blood, either unsorted or a sorted T cell fraction (not recorded which). The receptor set was obtained from a male donor with ankylosing spondylitis. Each CDR3 is given with its conserved first and last residue. A D gene is named only where the DNA matches it firmly. Clone size, where shown, is once, few, many, or a class for clones that have expanded.

>TRBJ2-2|TRBV4-2|TRBD2|15|few
CASRLAGVNTGELFF
TGTGCCAGCAGATTAGCGGGAGTTAACACCGGGGAGCTGTTTTTT
>TRBJ2-1|TRBV28|NA|14|NA
CASSLPTRTAQLLF
TGTGCCAGCAGTTTACCGACCCGGACAGCCCAGCTGCTCTTC
>TRBJ1-1|TRBV5-6|TRBD1|15|few
CASAGDTGANTEAFF
TGTGCCAGCGCCGGAGATACAGGGGCGAACACTGAAGCTTTCTTT
>TRBJ2-5|TRBV20-1|TRBD2|16|few
CSARGLAGGRGETQYF
TGCAGTGCTAGGGGACTAGCGGGAGGCCGTGGTGAGACCCAGTACTTC
>TRBJ1-1|TRBV27|NA|13|NA
CASSLRRATEAFF
TGTGCCAGCAGTTTAAGGAGGGCCACTGAAGCTTTCTTT
>TRBJ2-2|TRBV19|TRBD2|14|NA
CASSSGRQSGELFF
TGTGCCAGTAGTAGCGGGAGGCAATCCGGGGAGCTGTTTTTT
>TRBJ2-7|TRBV20-1|TRBD1|14|NA
CSASLDRGIHEQYF
TGCAGTGCTAGTTTGGACAGGGGGATCCACGAGCAGTACTTC
>TRBJ2-1|TRBV7-2|NA|15|NA
CASSLVSGAYNEQFF
TGTGCCAGCAGCTTAGTTAGCGGTGCCTACAATGAGCAGTTCTTC
>TRBJ1-5|TRBV2|NA|13|NA
CAGRPGNNQPQHF
TGTGCCGGGCGGCCCGGCAACAATCAGCCCCAGCATTTT
>TRBJ1-5|TRBV20-1|NA|15|NA
CSASPEGFFNQPQHF
TGCAGTGCTTCACCAGAGGGATTTTTCAATCAGCCCCAGCATTTT
>TRBJ2-5|TRBV19|NA|16|NA
CASSSMRAGAGETQYF
TGTGCCAGTAGTAGTATGAGGGCTGGGGCCGGAGAGACCCAGTACTTC
>TRBJ1-3|TRBV7-2|NA|16|many
CASSSDGQPSGNTIYF
TGTGCCAGCAGCTCCGACGGCCAGCCTTCTGGAAACACCATATATTTT
>TRBJ1-4|TRBV28|NA|15|NA
CASSPRISTNEKLFF
TGTGCCAGCAGTCCACGCATCTCAACTAATGAAAAACTGTTTTTT
>TRBJ2-2|TRBV3-1|NA|15|NA
CASSQSRAYTGELFF
TGTGCCAGCAGCCAGTCAAGGGCATACACCGGGGAGCTGTTTTTT
>TRBJ2-3|TRBV29-1|NA|10|NA
CSDTGPTEYF
TGCAGCGATACGGGGCCGACGGAGTATTTT
>TRBJ2-1|TRBV18|TRBD2|17|NA
CASSPRLAGVGYNEQFF
TGTGCCAGCTCACCAAGGCTAGCGGGAGTTGGTTACAATGAGCAGTTCTTC
>TRBJ1-1|TRBV5-1|TRBD1|17|NA
CASSLNVGQGRNTEAFF
TGCGCCAGCAGCTTGAATGTTGGACAGGGCCGTAACACTGAAGCTTTCTTT
>TRBJ2-2|TRBV4-2|TRBD2|17|NA
CASNPLAGGLSPGELFF
TGTGCCAGCAACCCACTAGCGGGAGGCCTTTCACCCGGGGAGCTGTTTTTT
>TRBJ2-7|TRBV29-1|TRBD1|11|NA
CSVRTGNEQYF
TGCAGCGTTAGGACAGGGAACGAGCAGTACTTC
>TRBJ2-1|TRBV11-1|TRBD2|20|NA
CASSLAQGGLAGVNYNEQFF
TGTGCCAGCAGCTTAGCCCAGGGGGGACTAGCGGGAGTAAACTACAATGAGCAGTTCTTC
>TRBJ1-1|TRBV20-1|NA|14|NA
CSARDQGMNTEAFF
TGCAGTGCTAGAGATCAGGGTATGAACACTGAAGCTTTCTTT
>TRBJ1-1|TRBV19|TRBD1|14|NA
CASRGQGLNTEAFF
TGTGCCAGTAGGGGACAGGGTCTGAACACTGAAGCTTTCTTT
>TRBJ2-4|TRBV5-1|NA|18|few
CASSLAGTSNMHLDIQYF
TGCGCCAGCAGCTTGGCCGGGACATCTAATATGCATCTGGACATTCAGTACTTC